A single sample gave rise to the 19 T cell receptor beta chains below, sequenced in a study of blood T cells in healthy people across ages. It was with a sample-barcoded 5' primer and a J-beta primer mix that a second PCR of roughly 7 to 12 cycles was run. TCRdb re-called the 5' RACE reads through MiXCR, storing one row per CDR3 protein. Of approximately 800,000 distinct CDR3 sequences listed, about 46% are singletons. The sequenced sample consisted of blood. The receptor set was obtained from a man aged 80 or over in good health.

This sequence joins TRBV28 and TRBJ2-6; 7 bases fit TRBD2. The germline gives CDR1 MDHEN, CDR2 SYDVKM. J gave up 4 bases and V 3 bases, and 9 bases lay outside the gene matches. This CDR3 comprises 17 residues. CDR3 sequence: CASSLLSGGGGANVLTF. For the CDR3, the DNA is TGTGCCAGCAGTTTGTTAAGCGGCGGGGGAGGGGCCAACGTCCTGACTTTC.

The chain carries TRBV18 and TRBJ2-5, with 10 bases lining up with TRBD1. The V segment lost 5 bases and the J segment 9 bases; nucleotides outside the gene matches: 12. CDR3 size: 15 residues. Germline V gene lookup returns CDR1 KGHSH and CDR2 LQKENI. For the CDR3, the DNA is TGTGCCAGCTCAACCGACAGGGGGCTGCCCGAGGCCCAGTACTTC. It encodes CASSTDRGLPEAQYF.

The chain joins TRBV4-2 to TRBJ2-1, with 9 bases lining up with TRBD1. The CDR3 sequence is 18 residues long. Germline CDR1 LGHNA, CDR2 YNFKEQ. Unmatched junction bases numbered 11, after V lost 0 bases and J lost 5 bases. The CDR3 sequence is CASSQDDPRDRANNEQFF. CDR3 bases: TGTGCCAGCAGCCAAGATGATCCCCGGGACAGGGCCAACAATGAGCAGTTCTTC.

This chain uses TRBV5-1 with TRBJ2-1; D perhaps matches TRBD1 (6 bases). The germline V gene encodes CDR1 SGHRS and CDR2 YFSETQ. V was shortened by 1 base and J by 9 bases, with 14 bases between the two germline ends. CDR3 length: 14 amino acids. CDR3 loop: CASSLSFQGGEQFF. The CDR3 coding sequence is TGCGCCAGCAGCTTGAGCTTCCAAGGGGGTGAGCAGTTCTTC.

This clonotype was detected a few times. The rearrangement uses TRBV24-1 and TRBJ2-3, with unresolved D. Germline V gives CDR1 KGHDR, CDR2 SFDVKD. There are 11 residues in the CDR3. V was shortened by 4 bases and J by 6 bases, with 4 bases between the two germline ends. The CDR3 reads CATSERDTQYF. CDR3 in DNA: TGTGCCACCAGTGAGCGGGATACGCAGTATTTT.

Only one count was recorded for this clonotype. V is TRBV7-9 and J is TRBJ2-5, with TRBD2 matching 9 bases. The end of the DNA fits TRBJ2-7 better, so the J call may be wrong. Germline V CDR1 and CDR2: SEHNR, FQNEAQ (reference sequence). The CDR3 spans 15 residues. This CDR3 is CASSPPSGTLYEQYF. DNA of the CDR3: TGTGCCAGCAGCCCCCCTAGCGGGACTCTCTACGAGCAGTACTTC.

The chain combines TRBV28 with TRBJ1-5; weak D call: TRBD1 (5 bases). Trimming pared 6 bases from V and 3 bases from J, leaving 6 bases between. The CDR3 runs 12 residues. CDR1 is MDHEN and CDR2 is SYDVKM in the germline V gene. The CDR3 protein is CASRTANQPQHF. The CDR3 DNA follows: TGTGCCAGCAGGACAGCCAATCAGCCCCAGCATTTT.

Of note for this clonotype: This sequence may be a read error, since a much larger clone differs from it by one base. The chain couples TRBV5-1 to TRBJ2-7, with TRBD1 matching over 8 bases. Germline lookup yields CDR1 SGHRS and CDR2 YFSETQ. The V and J ends lost 0 bases and 2 bases, in that order; junction bases with no gene match: 4. The CDR3 length is 15 residues. CDR3 amino acids: CASSLGGTGAYEQYF. Written as DNA, the CDR3 is TGCGCCAGCAGCTTGGGCGGGACAGGAGCCTACGAGCAGTACTTC.

This clonotype occurred a few times. The rearrangement uses TRBV5-1 and TRBJ2-1; 10 nucleotides match TRBD2. After removal of 6 bases from V and 6 bases from J, the junction contained 3 bases not matched to a gene. CDR1 SGHRS and CDR2 YFSETQ come from the germline V gene. This CDR3 has 13 residues. DNA for the CDR3: TGCGCCAGCACCGGGACTAGCGTCAATGAGCAGTTCTTC. This sequence encodes CASTGTSVNEQFF.

This clonotype has only a few counts. This chain uses TRBV20-1 with TRBJ2-3, with 9 bases identical to TRBD2. The CDR3 has 16 residues. Trimming cost V 0 bases and J 6 bases; bases outside gene matches: 10. Germline CDR1 and CDR2: DFQATT and SNEGSKA (reference sequence). CDR3 loop: CSARDPLAGRSDTQYF. The CDR3 DNA is TGCAGTGCTAGAGACCCTCTAGCGGGGAGGTCTGATACGCAGTATTTT.

The V and J genes are TRBV20-1 and TRBJ1-1; 10 bases line up with TRBD1. The CDR3 extends over 13 amino acids. Per the germline V gene, CDR1 is DFQATT and CDR2 is SNEGSKA (reference sequence). With 6 bases clipped from V and 4 bases from J, the junction kept 5 bases outside the gene matches. CDR3 bases: TGCAGTGCGGGAGGGACAGGGGCCACTGAAGCTTTCTTT. Its translation: CSAGGTGATEAFF.

The chain couples TRBV7-9 to TRBJ1-2; D call uncertain. CDR3 length: 13 amino acids. CDR1 SEHNR and CDR2 FQNEAQ come from the germline V gene (reference sequence). Trimming cost V 1 base and J 11 bases, with 14 bases left between them. CDR3 in amino acids: CASSLGGSFMYTF. CDR3 coding DNA: TGTGCCAGCAGCTTAGGTGGCAGCTTTATGTACACCTTC.

This chain joins TRBV18 and TRBJ2-1; 7 bases are a match to TRBD1. This CDR3 is 16 amino acids long. Germline V gene lookup returns CDR1 KGHSH and CDR2 LQKENI. The V gene end was trimmed by 6 bases and the J gene end by 6 bases; junction bases not matched to a gene: 14. The CDR3 loop reads CASSLSTGARGNEQFF. The DNA of the CDR3 is TGTGCCAGCTCGCTATCCACAGGGGCCCGAGGCAATGAGCAGTTCTTC.

CDR3 residues: CSARTGAVEQYF. The CDR3 coding sequence is TGCAGCGCCAGGACAGGGGCGGTCGAGCAGTACTTC. This chain links TRBV29-1 with TRBJ2-4; 9 bases map to TRBD1. TRBJ2-7 matches the DNA end more closely, so the J call is doubtful. Germline V lookup: CDR1 SQVTM, CDR2 ANQGSEA. The CDR3 totals 12 residues.

This clonotype showed up just a few times. This chain links TRBV2 with TRBJ2-3; possibly TRBD1 for D (5 bases). Germline V gene lookup returns CDR1 SNHLY and CDR2 FYNNEI. V gave up 8 bases and J gave up 3 bases, with 15 bases separating them. This CDR3 is 14 amino acids long. The CDR3 nucleotides are TGTGCCAGCGCCTTACAGGCACTTACAGATACGCAGTATTTT. Translation: CASALQALTDTQYF.

A few counts support this clonotype. The rearrangement links TRBV28 to TRBJ1-1; the D gene is possibly TRBD1 (6 bases). The length of the CDR3 is 14 residues. V was cut by 7 bases and J by 0 bases, with 12 bases left in between. Germline loops: CDR1 MDHEN, CDR2 SYDVKM. The CDR3 reads CASTKGVLNTEAFF. The DNA of the CDR3 is TGTGCCAGCACCAAGGGGGTTCTGAACACTGAAGCTTTCTTT.

The table lists this clonotype with a few counts. J is TRBJ2-5 and V is TRBV6-5; TRBD1 might be the D (5 bases). Trimming removed 2 bases from V and 1 base from J, with 11 bases in between. From germline, CDR1 is MNHEY and CDR2 SVGAGI. The CDR3 consists of 15 residues. This CDR3 reads CASSYHWGRQETQYF. CDR3 in DNA: TGTGCCAGCAGTTACCACTGGGGCCGCCAAGAGACCCAGTACTTC.

This clonotype was recorded a few times. The gene calls are TRBV2 and TRBJ2-5, with TRBD1 as a possible D gene (9 bases). Germline-derived CDR1 and CDR2 are SNHLY and FYNNEI. This CDR3 has 15 residues. Trimming pared 4 bases from V and 5 bases from J, leaving 17 bases between. CDR3 loop: CASSVAGTGMETQYF. CDR3 nucleotide sequence: TGTGCCAGCAGTGTAGCGGGGACAGGGATGGAGACCCAGTACTTC.

The chain joins TRBV5-1 to TRBJ1-4; TRBD1 aligns across 8 bases. CDR1 SGHRS and CDR2 YFSETQ come from the germline V gene. Unmatched junction bases numbered 11, after V lost 0 bases and J lost 1 base. CDR3 length: 19 residues. This CDR3 reads CASSLEVTGAFGTNEKLFF. Here the CDR3 DNA reads TGCGCCAGCAGCTTGGAAGTGACAGGGGCATTTGGAACTAATGAAAAACTGTTTTTT.